The present T cell receptor beta chain was sequenced within a study of graft-versus-host responses after intestinal transplantation. Study in general: Transplantation in recipients was multivisceral, liver-intestinal, or isolated intestinal. All of the recipients had induction that used anti-thymocyte globulin, then tacrolimus and steroids for approximately 3 years.

The study's findings and limits: High graft-versus-host to host-versus-graft T cell clonal ratios marked allografts of patients with graft-donor macrochimerism. The recipient marrow held GvH clones, and some of them showed up first in ileum or blood.

This CDR3 is 15 amino acids long. Comments on this clone: What it binds is unknown.

Clones were read by immunoSEQ multiplex PCR, and TCRdb kept only the in-frame ones, dropping some. The sample carries approximately 77,000 clones, roughly 90% recorded once. The sequence came from a human patient who received an intestinal transplant, so some T cells may come from the graft donor. The chain uses TRBV21-1 and TRBJ1-2; TRBD1 is taken as the D call from the table, unchecked against the DNA. TRBV21-1 is assigned pseudogene status. This specimen was PBMCs, taken 98 days after intestinal transplantation. The CDR3 spells CASSNHRDINYGYTF. Here the CDR3 DNA reads TGTGCCAGCAGCAACCACCGGGACATTAACTATGGCTACACCTTC.